This T cell receptor beta chain was identified during a study of shared clonotypes between healthy human individuals. The wider study: Per donor, CD8 memory used one plate, CD8 naive used two, CD4 memory used three and CD4 naive used three. Notes on the study in general: A generally larger estimated richness was seen in naive subsets than in memory subsets.

CD45RO negativity and positive selection for CCR7 defined naive CD8 cells, a population that excluded terminally differentiated effector memory CD45RA+ cells. At deep level, the assay was performed. Sequencing was performed with immunoSEQ multiplex PCR; in TCRdb, only in-frame clones are kept and a portion is missing. The profile shows 550,000 to 650,000 clones, 95% to 97% of them singletons. This CDR3 is built from 16 residues. V dropped 5 bases and J dropped 11 bases, with 26 bases sitting between them. Germline V gene sequence: CDR1 MDHEN, CDR2 SYDVKM. As regards this clone: The antigen remains unidentified.

This receptor was taken from a woman under 40 in good health. The chain employs TRBV28 and TRBJ2-3; D is perhaps TRBD1 or TRBD2 (5 bases each). What was sequenced was naive CD8+ T cells sorted from blood. CDR3 nucleotide sequence: TGTGCCAGCAGTGGAAGAGGGGCCGCCTGGGGACGCAAGCAGTATTTT. This gives the protein CASSGRGAAWGRKQYF.